In this sample, the clone carrying this T cell receptor beta chain turned up many times. No antigen is known for it. The germline gene is not matched at one end of the junction; a read error may be the cause. The CDR3 is made up of 12 amino acids. Germline V gene sequence: CDR1 SEHNR, CDR2 FQNEAQ (reference sequence). The entry originates in a study of T-cell memory formation after mild COVID-19. TCRdb itself ran the 5' RACE reads through MiXCR, one entry per CDR3 protein. The top ten hold about 14% of the sample, which has some 130,000 distinct CDR3 sequences, about a sixth seen once. Study-level points and caveats: Among CD4+ contracting clones, most were CM and EM, and CD8+ ones EMRA. The finding that pre-infection memory included some responding clones suggested that cross-reactive memory joined.

V and J are TRBV7-9 and TRBJ2-3; no clear D gene. The sequence came from an adult woman who had mild COVID-19 (a few samples of this study predate the infection). Cell type and time point are not known. The source material was PBMCs or a T cell subset sorted from them (not recorded which). The CDR3 coding sequence is TGCGCCAGCAGCTTGGACACAGATACGCAGTATTTT. Translating gives CASSLDTDTQYF. The entire variable domain, with the rest obtained from reference TRBV7-9 and TRBJ2-3, is as follows: DTGVSQNPRHKITKRGQNVTFRCDPISEHNRLYWYRQTLGQGPEFLTYFQNEAQLEKSRLLSDRFSAERPKGSFSTLEIQRTEQGDSAMYLCASSLDTDTQYFGPGTRLTVL.